These T cell receptor beta chains were read from a single sample in a study of neurological immune-mediated disorders. Each CDR3 protein is one row after TCRdb ran MiXCR on the 5' RACE reads. The table records 75,000 to 95,000 distinct CDR3 sequences, 17% of them present only once. Specimen: PBMCs. The receptors stem from a woman aged 40 to 50 in good health. The CDR3 runs from the conserved cysteine through the conserved F or W. The D gene is left open where the match is weak. Size tells how often a clone was seen (once, few, many) or the class of an expanded clone, and some rows leave it out.

TRBJ2-3 TRBD2 many TRBV4-2 TGTGCCAGCAGCCAAGATCAGCGGGGGGATATGACAGATACGCAGTATTTT CASSQDQRGDMTDTQYF
TRBJ1-5 TRBD1 many TRBV4-1 TGCGCCAGCAGCCGAGACAGGGAAAATCAGCCCCAGCATTTT CASSRDRENQPQHF
TRBJ2-1 - many TRBV24-1 TGTGCCACCAGTGAAACCTTAGGGGAGCAGTTCTTC CATSETLGEQFF
TRBJ1-1 - many TRBV6-6 TGTGCCAGCGGGATCCCGGGGACTGAAGCTTTCTTT CASGIPGTEAFF
TRBJ1-1 - once TRBV12-3/TRBV12-4 TGTGCCAGCATTACGACAACAGGGAGCACTGAAGCTTTCTTT CASITTTGSTEAFF
TRBJ2-1 TRBD2 many TRBV20-1 TGCAGTGCGAACCGAGGACTAGCGGCCGAGCAGTTCTTC CSANRGLAAEQFF
TRBJ1-2 TRBD1 many TRBV6-5 TGTGCCAGCAGATCAGGGGGCGAGGTCTATGGCTACACCTTC CASRSGGEVYGYTF
TRBJ1-1 TRBD1 few TRBV6-5 TGCGCCAGCAGCTCGGACAGGGGTGATGCTGAAGCTTTCTTT CASSSDRGDAEAFF
TRBJ1-1 - many TRBV7-2 TGTGCCAGCAGCTTAGGACAGCCCCAAATGGGGGCTTTCTTT CASSLGQPQMGAFF
TRBJ2-3 - many TRBV10-3 TGTGCCATCAGTGCCCTTATGATAGCGTCTAGCACAGATACGCAGTATTTT CAISALMIASSTDTQYF
TRBJ1-5 TRBD1 - TRBV5-1 TGCGCCAGCAGCTTGGGGGACAGTTCCAATCAGCCCCAGCATTTT CASSLGDSSNQPQHF
TRBJ2-5 - many TRBV29-1 TGCAGCGTGGTCCGGGAGACCCAGTACTTC CSVVRETQYF
TRBJ2-6 - many TRBV5-1 TGCGCCAGCAGCGTGCAGGCCTCTGGGGCCAACGTCCTGACTTTC CASSVQASGANVLTF
TRBJ1-4 - - TRBV19 TGTGCCAGTAGTATAAGTTTTACGAATGAAAAACTGTTTTTT CASSISFTNEKLFF
TRBJ1-1 - - TRBV7-9 TGCGCCAGCAGCTTACAAGCGGGGGGCGTGGGGACTGAAGCTTTCTTT CASSLQAGGVGTEAFF
TRBJ2-5 - many TRBV5-1 TGCGCCAGCAGCTTATCTGGATACCAAGAGACCCAGTACTTC CASSLSGYQETQYF
TRBJ2-3 - many TRBV5-1 TGCGCCAGCAGCATACTATCGGGTCGGGATACGCAGTATTTT CASSILSGRDTQYF
TRBJ1-1 - many TRBV20-1 TGCAGTGCATGGCTAAGGGACGTTTCCGCTTTCTTT CSAWLRDVSAFF
TRBJ2-4 - - TRBV4-3 TGCGCCAGTAGCCAGGATAGCAAAGCCAATAACATTCAGTACTTC CASSQDSKANNIQYF
TRBJ2-3 TRBD2 - TRBV7-2 TGTGCCAGCAGCTCCACCCCTAGCGGGGTGCAGTATTTT CASSSTPSGVQYF
TRBJ2-2 - many TRBV4-3 TGCGCCAGCAGCCAAGAAGGCAGAGGGGAGCTGTTTTTT CASSQEGRGELFF
TRBJ2-1 - many TRBV20-1 TGCAGTGCTACGCCCCCCACTAGCAGGCCTGAGGGCGAGCAGTTCTTC CSATPPTSRPEGEQFF
TRBJ1-5 - many TRBV28 TGTGCCAGCAGCCCCTATGGGGGTGCTCAGCCCCAGCATTTT CASSPYGGAQPQHF
TRBJ2-1 TRBD2 many TRBV6-2/TRBV6-3 TGTGCCAGCAGTTACTCGATCCGGGGGGGCCGGAATGAGCAGTTCTTC CASSYSIRGGRNEQFF
TRBJ2-2 - many TRBV7-7 TGTGCCAGCAGCGTGGGGGAGAACACCGGGGAGCTGTTTTTT CASSVGENTGELFF
TRBJ2-5 - few TRBV19 TGTGCCAGTAGTATTTCCCACGGGAGTGGTCAAGAGACCCAGTACTTC CASSISHGSGQETQYF
TRBJ2-7 - many TRBV6-6 TGTGCCAGCAGTTATCAGCTAGAATACGAGCAGTACTTC CASSYQLEYEQYF
TRBJ1-1 - - TRBV7-8 TGTGCCAGCAGTACCCGGGACATAGGGAACACTGAAGCTTTCTTT CASSTRDIGNTEAFF
TRBJ2-6 - many TRBV4-1 TGCGCCAGCAGCCAAGACGCGGAGGGGCCCACTGGGGCCAACGTCCTGACTTTC CASSQDAEGPTGANVLTF
TRBJ1-1 - many TRBV10-3 TGTGCCATCAGTGTAGGGGGGACGGGGAACACTGAAGCTTTCTTT CAISVGGTGNTEAFF
TRBJ2-4 - many TRBV10-3 TGTGCCATCAGTGCAGGAAGGAAGGCCAAAAACATTCAGTACTTC CAISAGRKAKNIQYF
TRBJ2-5 TRBD1 many TRBV9 TGTGCCAGCAGCACCGGGACAGGGAGAGAGACCCAGTACTTC CASSTGTGRETQYF
TRBJ2-3 - - TRBV28 TGTGCCAGCAGTTCCCCCGGCTCAGATACGCAGTATTTT CASSSPGSDTQYF
TRBJ2-2 - few TRBV7-2 TGTGCCAGCACCAAGGGGGGCGCCGGGGAGCTGTTTTTT CASTKGGAGELFF
TRBJ1-1 - many TRBV3-1 TGTGCCAGCAGCCACGGACCTGAAGCTTTCTTT CASSHGPEAFF
TRBJ1-5 - many TRBV5-1 TGCGCCACCCCCCCCGACAGTCATAGCAATCAGCCCCAGCATTTT CATPPDSHSNQPQHF
TRBJ2-1 - - TRBV4-1 TGCGCCAGCAGCCTGACTCTTGGGGGCAGGGGCTACAATGAGCAGTTCTTC CASSLTLGGRGYNEQFF
TRBJ2-2 TRBD1 many TRBV12-3/TRBV12-4 TGTGCCAGCAGTTCCAGGACAGGGGGCACCACCGGGGAGCTGTTTTTT CASSSRTGGTTGELFF
TRBJ2-7 - many TRBV5-1 TGCGCCAGCAGCTGGGACGCTCGAGTTTGGGAGCAGTACTTC CASSWDARVWEQYF
TRBJ2-1 - many TRBV7-2 TGTGCCAGCAGCTTAGAGGGCGGGGTATACAATGAGCAGTTCTTC CASSLEGGVYNEQFF